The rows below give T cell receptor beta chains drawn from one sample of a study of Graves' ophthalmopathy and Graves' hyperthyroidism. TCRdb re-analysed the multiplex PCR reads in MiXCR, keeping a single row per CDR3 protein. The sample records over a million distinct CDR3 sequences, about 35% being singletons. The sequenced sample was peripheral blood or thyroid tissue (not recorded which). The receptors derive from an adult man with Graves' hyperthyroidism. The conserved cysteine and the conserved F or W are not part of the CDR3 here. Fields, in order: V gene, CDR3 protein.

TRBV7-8,ASSPYSRQETQY
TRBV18,ASSPPSSNTEAF
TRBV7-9,ASSSGTRLPGELF
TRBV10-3,AISEANGYT
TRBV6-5,ASSYSGGPGNTIY
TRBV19,ASSIDRTGQETQY
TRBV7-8,ASSPRLFSYEQY
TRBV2,ASGGINEKLF
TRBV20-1,SAETGIAEAF
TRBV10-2,ASREGLYNQPQH
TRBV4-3,ASSRLRGGEEKLF
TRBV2,ASSVLGTEQY
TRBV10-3,AISASSFDITYEQY
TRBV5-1,ANRQGESGELF
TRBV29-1,SGLRATNEKLF
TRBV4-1,ASSLPYSEAF
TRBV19,ASSGTGPSEQY
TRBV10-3,AISEGEWETQY
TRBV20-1,SARPANYGYT
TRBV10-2,ASSVTGKGYT
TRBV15,ATSTLAGDLKNIQY
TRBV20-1,SAGGRERAEAF
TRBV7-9,ASRTDRGSGANVLT
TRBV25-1,ASERTGPTNYGYT
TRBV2,ASRVWDSEQY
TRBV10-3,AADPGQGTPLH
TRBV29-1,SVTGTRNSPLH
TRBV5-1,ASSLDRELGYGYT
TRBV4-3,ASSQDLGNYEQY
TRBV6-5,ASSYLQANTEAF
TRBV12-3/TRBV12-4,ASSYEDRGISNYGYT
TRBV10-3,ASSGSGTPYGYT
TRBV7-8,ASSFRTATNEKLF
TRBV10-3,AISQGKGYT
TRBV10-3,AIREDSITEAF
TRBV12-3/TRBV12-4,ASSPEAGGPYEQY
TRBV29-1,SVQHRGKTQY
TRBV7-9,ASSLAQSAGAKNTGELF
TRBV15,ATSKDSYEQY
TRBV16,ASSQGVGLNSPLH